A single T cell receptor (beta chain) is shown here with its context. This clonotype was counted a few times. The antigen it recognizes is unknown. No qualities accompany the bases; no much larger clone lies one base away. From a lookup of the germline V gene, CDR1 and CDR2 are SQVTM and ANQGSEA. Reading from cysteine to phenylalanine, the CDR3 counts 14 amino acids. The kept DNA is CDR3 alone, 42 bases in frame from the first base. Between the V and J ends, shortened by 4 bases and 3 bases respectively, the junction contains 12 bases. The library was generated by PCR. For sequencing, a NextSeq 500 was employed. Bulk TCR libraries were generated as previously described, with the TCR primers listed in Table S5 used. The Qiagen AllPrep DNA/RNA kit was used to purify total RNA. Before analysis, reads from multiple sequencing runs of the same library were pooled. Per the authors' processing: Reads were retained only if an exact TCR constant sequence was present, and the retained reads were trimmed to 150 nt and grouped according to their 12-nt molecular barcodes. Reads within each barcode group were sub-clustered using a 15% Levenshtein threshold, and quality-weighted consensus sequences were constructed for each RNA molecule. Non-functional sequences were removed, as were lower-count sequences one edit away from another. On the basis of fitting two negative binomial distributions, barcode sub-clusters with fewer than 20% of the maximum read count were discarded. Clones were called with MiXCR by TCRdb after fastp trimmed the public reads at Q25, and only in-frame beta chains were retained. A single entry per CDR3 protein holds the most common genes and DNA from its merged rows. TCRdb, not the original authors, processed these V and J calls. The table for this sample lists around 480,000 distinct CDR3 sequences; around 23% of them were counted only once. Around 0.8% of the sample lies in the top ten.

Libraries of naive CD8 T cells were generated from about 19,000 to 1,100,000 sorted cells, with 10%, 30% or 50% of the purified RNA used. Naive CD8 T cells were FACS-sorted as CD8+CD4-CCR7+CD45RA+ on a BD FACSAria II into RLT Plus buffer. To test detection sensitivity, Jurkat RNA equivalent to more than 8 TCR copies was spiked into samples of about 20,000-1,100,000 naive CD8 T cells. CD8 T cells were enriched using RosetteSep CD8+ T Cell Enrichment Cocktail and Ficoll-Paque, and the enriched cells then underwent ACK red cell lysis. This entry belongs to a study of molecular identifiers for immune sequencing clone quantification (dated by TCRdb to 2016 to 2019). A note on the overall study: For a replicate experiment, RNA from roughly 20,000 or 100,000 naive CD8 T cells was divided into five aliquots, and four of the five aliquots were sequenced. This methods study benchmarked molecular-identifier clustering-based TCR repertoire sequencing (MIDCIRS) and TCR RNA copy counting, using CD8 T cells to do so.

The research as a whole found: About three recovered TCR RNA copies per cell were obtained by modeling, versus about 10 by digital PCR, implying a capture efficiency of about 30%. Highly expanded clone sizes could be underestimated if identical TCR molecules share a barcode. Even against a background of approximately 1 million naive CD8 T cells, spiked-in Jurkat TCR RNA amounting to a single cell's worth was reported to be detectable. Clones above 20 RNA copies held over 99% of molecules in CMV-specific effector cells but under 1% in naive cells. When barcode sub-clustering was left out, chimeric consensus sequences inflated TCR diversity, with chimeras reaching as high as 47%. Spiked-in Jurkat TCR RNA (around 9 copies' worth), which is not part of the donor repertoire, was contained in the naive libraries.

This clonotype was sampled from a human donor in good health. Some libraries in this study had Jurkat cell RNA spiked in. Source material: naive CD8+ T cells from blood, with Jurkat cell RNA spiked in. What this sample's cell subset or site label stands for: FACS-sorted CD8+CD4-CCR7+CD45RA+ naive T cells. The rearrangement joined TRBV29-1 to TRBJ2-2, and TRBD1 may be the D gene, going by 5 matching bases. The CDR3 sequence is CSVVSQGYTGELFF. The sequenced DNA: TGCAGCGTTGTAAGTCAGGGCTACACCGGGGAGCTGTTTTTT.